Ten or more counts support the clone carrying this T cell receptor (beta chain). In making diagnoses, clinical symptoms, serum thyroxine and TRAb, thyroid ultrasound and orbital computed tomography were all used. Each 10 ml fresh peripheral blood draw supplied the PBMCs. The entry originates in a study of T cells in Graves' hyperthyroidism and ophthalmopathy. Amplification of TCR beta CDR3 regions was performed using RNA transcripts as template. HTBI primers were used for first-round RT-PCR of the TCR CDR3. TCRdb ran MiXCR on the multiplex PCR reads and lists one entry per CDR3 protein. The sample yields some 720,000 distinct CDR3 sequences, 16% seen once. This CDR3 contains 13 residues. V gave up 9 bases and J gave up 4 bases, with 15 bases separating them. Per germline, CDR1 LNHDA and CDR2 SQIVND (reference sequence).

The V gene is TRBV19, the J gene TRBJ2-5; the D gene is possibly TRBD1 (5 bases). The receptor's source is a man in his late teens or twenties with Graves' hyperthyroidism. The sequencing sample was made of blood. The CDR3 DNA is TGTGCCAGCAGAGCAGGGTTAGGAGAGACCCAGTACTTC. The encoded protein is CASRAGLGETQYF.